These 15 T cell receptor beta chains were all obtained from the same sample, sequenced in a study of T cell repertoires in cytomegalovirus infection. No cognate antigen is known for these TCRs. TCRdb re-called the reads with MiXCR, one entry per CDR3 protein. The sample contains about 7,500 distinct CDR3 sequences, approximately 58% of which appear only once. Specimen: PBMCs, sequenced either directly or after in vitro stimulation (not recorded which). The receptors come from a human donor in good health (CMV status not recorded). Some clones in this sample may be carry-over from other donors' samples.

This clonotype was counted ten times or more. The chain couples TRBV20-1 to TRBJ2-5; TRBD2 matches at 9 bases. This CDR3 spans 15 amino acids. With 6 bases clipped from V and 4 bases from J, the junction kept 12 bases outside the gene matches. Germline CDR1 DFQATT, CDR2 SNEGSKA (reference sequence). CDR3 in amino acids: CSASRSGGVLETQYF. The DNA for the CDR3 is TGCAGTGCCAGTCGTAGCGGGGGAGTCTTAGAGACCCAGTACTTC.

The V and J genes are TRBV7-9 and TRBJ2-1, with D possibly being TRBD2 (5 bases). From germline, CDR1 is SEHNR and CDR2 FQNEAQ (reference sequence). The CDR3 extends over 16 amino acids. The CDR3 nucleotides read TGTGCTAGCCTATTAATCGGGGTCAGCTCCTACAATGAGCAGTTCTTC. Its protein is CASLLIGVSSYNEQFF. Full variable domain (remainder filled in from reference TRBV7-9 and TRBJ2-1): DTGVSQNPRHKITKRGQNVTFRCDPISEHNRLYWYRQTLGQGPEFLTYFQNEAQLEKSRLLSDRFSAERPKGSFSTLEIQRTEQGDSAMYLCASLLIGVSSYNEQFFGPGTRLTVL.

As concerns this clonotype: The junction does not match germline at one end; this may be a read error. The chain carries TRBV27 and TRBJ2-5, with D unresolved. Germline CDR1 MNHEY, CDR2 SMNVEV (reference sequence). The CDR3 consists of 14 residues. CDR3 region: CARSLGSMPETKDF. The CDR3 DNA is TGTGCCAGAAGTTTGGGGTCGATGCCGGAGACCAAGGACTTC.

The rearrangement uses TRBV12-3 or TRBV12-4 and TRBJ1-3; D not resolved. CDR3 length equals 16 residues. V lost 2 bases and J 4 bases, leaving 15 bases between the germline ends. CDR3 in DNA: TGTGCCAGCAGTTTAATTTGGAGGCTCGGCGGAAACACCATATATTTT. Its protein is CASSLIWRLGGNTIYF.

This clonotype was observed once. V is TRBV20-1 and J is TRBJ1-4; D gene uncertain. The CDR3 spans 13 residues. Trimming left V 5 bases short and J 7 bases short, with 14 bases between. CDR1 and CDR2 from the germline V gene are DFQATT and SNEGSKA (reference sequence). CDR3 coding DNA: TGCAGTGCTCTCCGGCCCGGAAGTGAAAAACTGTTTTTT. It is translated as CSALRPGSEKLFF.

The chain recombines TRBV12-3 or TRBV12-4 with TRBJ1-2, with TRBD1 matching 8 bases. The CDR3 has 13 amino acids. Trimming cost V 6 bases and J 7 bases; bases outside gene matches: 7. The CDR3 DNA reads as TGTGCCAGCAGCTCGGGACAGGCCTCTGGCTACACCTTC. This gives the protein CASSSGQASGYTF.

On this clonotype itself: The missing conserved phenylalanine or tryptophan at the end of this CDR3 makes a read error likely. The rearrangement joins TRBV27 to TRBJ2-3; D gene uncertain. This CDR3 is built from 10 residues. CDR1 is MNHEY and CDR2 is SMNVEV in the germline V gene (reference sequence). The DNA for the CDR3 is TGTTCCAGTGACGGAGATACGCAGTATGTT. This translates into CSSDGDTQYV.

In the case of this clonotype: An end of the junction differs from the germline gene, which may be a read error. The chain joins TRBV11-2 to TRBJ2-3; a possible D gene is TRBD2 (5 bases). The germline CDR1 and CDR2 sequences are SGHAT and FQNNGV. This CDR3 comprises 18 residues. The CDR3: CASSYLGDSVFYTDKQYF. For the CDR3, the DNA is TGTGCCAGCAGCTACCTGGGCGATAGCGTTTTCTACACAGATAAGCAGTATTTT. The whole variable domain, filled in from reference TRBV11-2 and TRBJ2-3, reads EAGVAQSPRYKIIEKRQSVAFWCNPISGHATLYWYQQILGQGPKLLIQFQNNGVVDDSQLPKDRFSAERLKGVDSTLKIQPAKLEDSAVYLCASSYLGDSVFYTDKQYFGPGTRLTVL.

This clonotype was found many times. This chain joins TRBV2 and TRBJ2-5, with 11 nucleotides matching TRBD2. V was clipped by 6 bases and J by 5 bases; unmatched bases: 2. CDR3 length equals 13 residues. The germline gives CDR1 SNHLY, CDR2 FYNNEI. The CDR3 reads CASSLAGGETQYF. As DNA, the CDR3 is TGTGCCAGCAGCTTAGCGGGAGGGGAGACCCAGTACTTC.

The chain links TRBV29-1 to TRBJ1-2, with D maybe TRBD1 (5 bases). CDR3 length equals 16 residues. With 2 bases removed from V and 0 bases from J, the gap between germline ends came to 16 bases. CDR1 SQVTM and CDR2 ANQGSEA come from the germline V gene. Written as DNA, the CDR3 is TGCAGCGTTGAAAAGGGGTTTGGCATCGCTAACTATGGCTACACCTTC. This translates into CSVEKGFGIANYGYTF.

This clonotype was seen a few times. The chain couples TRBV7-2 to TRBJ2-3; the match to TRBD1 covers 10 bases. The CDR3 extends over 15 amino acids. Per germline, CDR1 SGHTA and CDR2 FQGNSA. V lost 4 bases to trimming and J lost 5 bases; unmatched junction nucleotides: 6. CDR3: CASSWGTGEGDTQYF. The CDR3 DNA follows: TGTGCCAGCAGCTGGGGGACAGGGGAGGGAGATACGCAGTATTTT.

As concerns this clonotype: No conserved phenylalanine or tryptophan ends this CDR3, so it is likely a read error. The chain links TRBV7-9 to TRBJ2-1; D remains ambiguous. The CDR3 has 16 residues. The V end lost 3 bases, the J end lost 2 bases, and 14 bases lay between the germline ends. Germline CDR1 SEHNR, CDR2 FQNEAQ (reference sequence). CDR3 nucleotides: TGTGCCAGCAGCTTGTTGGGCCTATCCACCTACAATGAGCAGTTCCTA. Translated: CASSLLGLSTYNEQFL.

This clonotype has only a few counts. The J gene is TRBJ2-7, the V gene TRBV18; 8 nucleotides agree with TRBD1. Germline V gene data show CDR1 as KGHSH and CDR2 as LQKENI. CDR3 length: 16 residues. J was trimmed by 1 base and V by 1 base; bases with no gene match: 6. The CDR3 region is CASSPRSGGESYEQYF. CDR3 bases: TGTGCCAGCTCACCACGTTCAGGGGGCGAATCCTACGAGCAGTACTTC.

The chain combines TRBV7-2 with TRBJ2-7; D call uncertain. CDR1 is SGHTA, CDR2 FQGNSA, per germline. The CDR3 extends over 11 amino acids. V was cut by 6 bases and J by 5 bases, with 8 bases left in between. The CDR3 DNA follows: TGTGCCAGCAGTTACACAGACGAGCAGTACTTC. It encodes CASSYTDEQYF.

Comment on this clonotype: One end of the junction does not line up with germline, which may come from a read error. The chain joins TRBV7-9 to TRBJ1-6; the match to TRBD1 covers 9 bases. The CDR3 is 17 residues long. Germline CDR1 and CDR2: SEHNR and FQNEAQ (reference sequence). CDR3 sequence (DNA): TGTGCCAGCAGCTTAGAGGATTGGACAGGGGCTAGGTCACCCATCCAGTTT. It translates to CASSLEDWTGARSPIQF.